The 17 T cell receptor beta chains below were found in one sample sequenced in a study of CD8+CD57+ T cells in acquired aplastic anemia (dated by TCRdb to 2017 to 2018). Reads for this sample came from an Illumina HiSeq 2000. TCR beta VDJ combination and CDR3 sequence profiling used genomic DNA as the template. TCRdb applied fastp at Q25 and MiXCR to the public reads, then kept only in-frame beta chains. CDR3 protein duplicates are merged, each entry listing the most common genes and DNA. For this sample there are roughly 200,000 distinct CDR3 sequences; over 55% appear just once. The top ten clonotypes cover about 31% of the sample. The sequenced sample consisted of sorted CD4+, CD8+, or CD8+CD57+ T cells (not recorded which) from PBMCs. The source is a human donor in good health.

The CDR3 sequence is CASTIRDSLYEQYF. The CDR3 bases are TGTGCCAGCACTATCCGGGACAGCCTCTACGAGCAGTACTTC. V gene TRBV11-2 combines with J gene TRBJ2-7; 7 bases align to TRBD1. Germline V CDR1 and CDR2: SGHAT, FQNNGV. The J segment lost 3 bases and the V segment lost 7 bases, leaving 9 bases of the junction unmatched. The CDR3 sequence is 14 residues long.

This chain joins TRBV7-2 and TRBJ2-5; 14 bases are shared with TRBD2. The CDR3 contains 18 residues. With V trimmed by 3 bases and J by 4 bases, 10 bases remained unmatched. Germline V CDR1 and CDR2: SGHTA, FQGNSA. CDR3 coding DNA: TGTGCCAGCAGCTTTCGGACTAGCGGGGGGTTTCGGACAGAGACCCAGTACTTC. Residues: CASSFRTSGGFRTETQYF.

This clonotype was observed at least ten times. The gene calls are TRBV5-1 and TRBJ2-2, with TRBD1 matching 7 bases. The CDR3 length is 16 residues. Germline lookup yields CDR1 SGHRS and CDR2 YFSETQ. V gave up 0 bases and J gave up 6 bases; unmatched junction bases: 8. The CDR3 region is CASSLADRAGAGELFF. In DNA form, the CDR3 reads TGCGCCAGCAGCTTGGCAGACAGGGCCGGCGCCGGGGAGCTGTTTTTT.

The chain recombines TRBV7-3 with TRBJ2-1; D possibly matches TRBD1 or TRBD2 (6 bases each). Germline loops: CDR1 SGHTA, CDR2 FQGTGA. This CDR3 is 14 amino acids long. With 6 bases removed from V and 9 bases from J, the gap between germline ends came to 18 bases. CDR3 protein: CASRRQVMGGEQFF. As DNA, the CDR3 is TGTGCCAGCAGACGACAGGTTATGGGAGGTGAGCAGTTCTTC.

V gene TRBV20-1 combines with J gene TRBJ2-7; D gene uncertain. In germline, CDR1 is DFQATT, CDR2 SNEGSKA (reference sequence). The CDR3 loop spans 12 amino acids. V lost 6 bases, J lost 3 bases, and 12 bases lay in between. The CDR3 sequence is CSARRALYEQYF. In nucleotides, the CDR3 is TGCAGTGCACGAAGGGCACTCTACGAGCAGTACTTC.

V is TRBV7-3 and J is TRBJ1-6; D perhaps matches TRBD1 (6 bases). Germline CDR1 and CDR2: SGHTA and FQGTGA. The CDR3 totals 15 residues. Trimming stripped 5 bases from V and 9 bases from J, with 17 bases between. The CDR3: CASSVGTGPGSPLHF. As DNA, the CDR3 is TGTGCCAGCAGCGTAGGAACAGGGCCTGGTTCACCCCTCCACTTT.

The chain has TRBV24-1 and TRBJ2-3, with TRBD2 matching 7 bases. V trimming: 4 bases; J trimming: 2 bases; junction bases outside the gene matches: 5. The CDR3 contains 15 residues. Germline V gives CDR1 KGHDR, CDR2 SFDVKD. In DNA form, the CDR3 reads TGTGCCACCAGTGAGGCGGGAGCTCTCACAGATACGCAGTATTTT. As protein: CATSEAGALTDTQYF.

CDR3 amino acids: CASSPLAGANTDTQYF. Here the CDR3 DNA reads TGTGCCAGCAGCCCTCTAGCGGGGGCCAACACAGATACGCAGTATTTT. The rearrangement joins TRBV14 to TRBJ2-3, with 10 bases that match TRBD2. The V gene end was trimmed by 4 bases and the J gene end by 2 bases; junction bases not matched to a gene: 6. Germline V lookup: CDR1 SGHDN, CDR2 FVKESK. The CDR3 length is 16 residues.

This clonotype was counted between two and nine times. CDR3 in DNA: TGTGCCAGCAGCGCAATTAGCGGGGGGGCTGATACGCAGTATTTT. Its protein is CASSAISGGADTQYF. This chain links TRBV7-8 with TRBJ2-3, with TRBD2 identical over 11 bases. The J segment lost 6 bases and the V segment lost 5 bases, leaving 7 bases of the junction unmatched. The CDR3 runs 15 residues. Germline V CDR1 and CDR2: SGHVS, FQNEAQ. Complete variable domain (other parts from reference TRBV7-8 and TRBJ2-3): GAGVSQSPRYKVAKRGQDVALRCDPISGHVSLFWYQQALGQGPEFLTYFQNEAQLDKSGLPSDRFFAERPEGSVSTLKIQRTQQEDSAVYLCASSAISGGADTQYFGPGTRLTVL.

At least ten counts were recorded for this clonotype. This chain joins TRBV19 and TRBJ2-1; D tentatively reads TRBD1 or TRBD2 (7 bases each). Deletions cut 10 bases from V and 3 bases from J, with 13 bases between. The CDR3 runs to 13 residues. From germline, CDR1 is LNHDA and CDR2 SQIVND (reference sequence). CDR3 coding DNA: TGTGCCACCCAGGGGGACTACTACAATGAGCAGTTCTTC. This gives the protein CATQGDYYNEQFF.

In this sample, this clonotype turned up once. At one end, the junction sequence differs from germline, possibly due to a read error. The V and J genes are TRBV20-1 and TRBJ2-3; the match to TRBD2 covers 9 bases. Germline V CDR1 and CDR2: DFQATT, SNEGSKA (reference sequence). The CDR3 sequence is 17 residues long. The CDR3 loop reads CSARELAGPTSTDTQYF. The CDR3 DNA is TGCAGTGCCAGAGAACTAGCGGGTCCGACAAGCACAGATACGCAGTATTTT.

The rearrangement uses TRBV10-3 and TRBJ1-6, with no clear D. This CDR3 contains 13 residues. With 6 bases removed from V and 5 bases from J, the gap between germline ends came to 8 bases. Germline lookup yields CDR1 ENHRY and CDR2 SYGVKD. CDR3 amino acids: CAISPVNNSPLHF. CDR3 coding DNA: TGTGCCATCAGCCCCGTAAATAATTCACCCCTCCACTTT.

In its sample, this clonotype was seen a few times. The genes are TRBV15 and TRBJ1-2; no clear D. The V gene lost 0 bases and the J gene lost 1 base, with 9 bases spanning the gap. Per the germline V gene, CDR1 is LNHNV and CDR2 is YYDKDF (reference sequence). The CDR3 runs 15 residues. CDR3 protein: CATSRDVGVNYGYTF. The CDR3 DNA follows: TGTGCCACCAGCAGAGACGTCGGGGTTAACTATGGCTACACCTTC.

The V gene is TRBV14, the J gene TRBJ2-7; possibly TRBD2 for D (6 bases). Trimming took 3 bases from V and 0 from J, leaving 12 bases between them. The CDR3 is made up of 15 amino acids. The germline V gene has CDR1 SGHDN and CDR2 FVKESK. The CDR3 bases are TGTGCCAGCAGCCAGAAGCGGGCTAGCTCCTACGAGCAGTACTTC. Translated, it gives CASSQKRASSYEQYF.

In this sample, this clonotype turned up a few times. CDR3 sequence: CACRRNSYNSPLHF. The CDR3 coding sequence is TGTGCCTGTAGGAGGAACAGTTATAATTCACCCCTCCACTTT. V is TRBV30 and J is TRBJ1-6; D ambiguous. Trimming took off 6 bases at V and 4 bases at J, with 13 bases between the two ends. The CDR3 sequence is 14 residues long. Germline V lookup: CDR1 GTSNPN, CDR2 SVGIG (reference sequence).

Concerning this clonotype itself: An end of the junction does not agree with germline; a read error may underlie this. V gene TRBV5-4 combines with J gene TRBJ2-7, with D hard to call. Germline values: CDR1 SGHNT, CDR2 YYREEE (reference sequence). This CDR3 contains 10 residues. This chain's CDR3 is CASTWTRVHF. The CDR3 DNA sequence: TGTGCCAGCACCTGGACCCGGGTCCACTTC.

The chain links TRBV5-4 to TRBJ1-1; D not resolved. Germline CDR1 reads SGHNT; CDR2 reads YYREEE (reference sequence). CDR3 length equals 12 residues. V gave up 4 bases and J gave up 6 bases, with 10 bases separating them. The CDR3 sequence: CASSKWPAEAFF. In DNA, the CDR3 is TGTGCCAGCAGCAAGTGGCCCGCTGAAGCTTTCTTT.